This T cell receptor (beta chain) is from a study of T cells after yellow fever vaccination. Study as a whole: SMART-Seq v4 Ultra Low Input prepared the low-cell-number fractions.

Trimming removed 4 bases from V and 0 bases from J, with 19 bases in between. This CDR3 has 18 residues. From germline, CDR1 is SEHNR and CDR2 FQNEAQ (reference sequence). Via MiXCR, TCRdb re-called the 5' RACE reads, giving one row per CDR3 protein. The sample records 150,000 to 200,000 distinct CDR3 sequences, 9.5% to 12% being singletons. The TCR originated in a man aged 18 to 30 who received the YFV17D yellow fever vaccine. The sequences come from CD8+ T cells sorted from PBMCs, collected 15 days after the yellow fever booster vaccination. V is TRBV7-9 and J is TRBJ2-1; no reliable D call. As DNA, the CDR3 is TGTGCCAGCAGCTCCCACCTACTTCTAGAAAGCTCCTACAATGAGCAGTTCTTC. Protein product: CASSSHLLLESSYNEQFF.